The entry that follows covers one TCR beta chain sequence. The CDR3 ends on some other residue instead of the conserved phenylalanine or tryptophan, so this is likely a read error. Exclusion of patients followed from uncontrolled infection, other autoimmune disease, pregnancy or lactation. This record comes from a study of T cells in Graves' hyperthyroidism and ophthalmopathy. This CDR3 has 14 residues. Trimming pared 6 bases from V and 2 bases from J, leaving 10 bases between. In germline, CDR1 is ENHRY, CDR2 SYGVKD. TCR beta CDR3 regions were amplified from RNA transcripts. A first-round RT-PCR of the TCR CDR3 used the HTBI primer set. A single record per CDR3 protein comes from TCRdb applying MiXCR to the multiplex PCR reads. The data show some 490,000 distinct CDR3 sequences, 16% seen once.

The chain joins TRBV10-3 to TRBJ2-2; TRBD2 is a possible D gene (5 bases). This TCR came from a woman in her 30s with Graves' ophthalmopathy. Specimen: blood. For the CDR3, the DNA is TGTGCCATCAGCGCTCGGGGTAACACCGGGGAGCTGTTTCTT. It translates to CAISARGNTGELFL.